The text below deals with one T cell receptor beta chain. These data belong to a study of OX40 agonist ivuxolimab in advanced cancers. Whole-study context: Patients' therapy was ivuxolimab, an antibody that acts as an agonist of OX40 (CD134). Past anti-PD-1, anti-PD-L1 or anti-CTLA-4 therapy was accepted, and 40% to 45% had received some.

The timepoints at which blood was sampled were baseline, cycle 4 day 1, and cycle 7 day 1. Using immunoSEQ multiplex PCR, the repertoire was profiled, and TCRdb retains in-frame clones only, with some absent. Here the sample spans 90,000 or so clones, 80% to 90% being singletons. The CDR3 is 16 amino acids. Trimming pared 5 bases from V and 2 bases from J, leaving 19 bases between. Germline V CDR1 and CDR2: SGHAT, FQNNGV. The chain links TRBV11-2 to TRBJ2-7; possible D gene TRBD1, 6 bases. The specimen was CD4+ or CD8+ T cells sorted from blood, collected in a trial of the OX40 agonist ivuxolimab. This TCR came from an adult with an advanced solid tumor such as melanoma, head and neck, liver or kidney cancer. The CDR3 sequence: CASSPIIRDKAYEQYF. CDR3 bases: TGTGCCAGCAGCCCCATCATCCGGGACAAGGCCTACGAGCAGTACTTC.